This record looks at one TCR beta chain sequence and its context. Its antigen is unidentified. PCR amplification relied on 60 Vbeta primers (plus 13 Jbeta primers). Clones were read by immunoSEQ multiplex PCR, and TCRdb kept only the in-frame ones, dropping some. The table records some 150,000 clones, about 76% of them present only once. With 7 bases clipped from V and 5 bases from J, the junction kept 6 bases outside the gene matches. Germline lookup yields CDR1 SNHLY and CDR2 FYNNEI. This CDR3 is 15 amino acids long. The data are from a study of cytomegalovirus exposure and HLA in healthy donors. About the study: Assignment to the Caucasian-associated ancestry cluster applied to around 82% of the approximately 400 genotyped donors.

Study-wide findings and caveats: Cytomegalovirus association was assigned to approximately 160 TCR beta chains. Sequence variants that were highly shared formed a cluster that was likely a sequencing artifact. In a later analysis, a missense DCLRE1C variant was linked to TCR beta V- and J-gene trimming.

The chain uses TRBV2 and TRBJ1-6; 9 nucleotides agree with TRBD1. The material sequenced was PBMCs. The TCR originated in a woman aged 35 to 49 in good health and CMV-seronegative. The CDR3 DNA reads as TGTGCCAGCAACCTACAGGGGGCAGATAATTCACCCCTCCACTTT. Amino acid sequence: CASNLQGADNSPLHF.